A selection of T cell receptor beta chains follows, all from one sample in a study of cytomegalovirus exposure and HLA in healthy donors. Clones were read by immunoSEQ multiplex PCR, and TCRdb kept only the in-frame ones, dropping some. The data contain around 200,000 clones, approximately 84% of them seen just once; the ten biggest clones take up 0.55% to 0.7%. Material for sequencing was PBMCs. Every receptor here comes from a woman between 35 and 50 years old in good health and CMV-seronegative. CDR3s include the opening cysteine and the closing phenylalanine or tryptophan. The D gene is left open where the match is weak. Rows may omit the clone size; those that give it use once, few, many or a size class.

clone_size d_call j_call v_call cdr3_aa cdr3_nt
few - TRBJ1-1 TRBV5-4 CASSSDTNTEAFF TGTGCCAGCAGCTCGGACACGAACACTGAAGCTTTCTTT
- - TRBJ2-3 TRBV4-1 CASSQQDRLPEYTDTQYF TGCGCCAGCAGCCAACAGGACAGACTACCCGAATACACAGATACGCAGTATTTT
- - TRBJ1-3 TRBV13 CASSFTDGSGNTIYF TGTGCCAGCAGCTTTACAGACGGCTCTGGAAACACCATATATTTT
- TRBD2 TRBJ2-3 TRBV10-3 CAIRHSGATDTQYF TGTGCCATCAGGCATAGCGGGGCCACAGATACGCAGTATTTT
- - TRBJ2-2 TRBV6-5 CASSYSAANTGELFF TGTGCCAGCAGTTATAGCGCGGCAAACACCGGGGAGCTGTTTTTT
- TRBD1 TRBJ2-5 TRBV11-2 CASSRTGPPRTQYF TGTGCCAGCAGCCGGACAGGCCCCCCACGGACCCAGTACTTC
- - TRBJ2-7 TRBV9 CASSASGEHEQYF TGTGCCAGCAGCGCTTCAGGGGAGCACGAGCAGTACTTC
- - TRBJ1-5 TRBV9 CASSVGSGQPQHF TGTGCCAGCAGCGTAGGGTCAGGGCAGCCCCAGCATTTT
- TRBD2 TRBJ2-7 TRBV7-9 CASSFKAGGSSYEQYF TGTGCCAGCAGCTTTAAAGCGGGGGGCTCGTCCTACGAGCAGTACTTC
- - TRBJ2-5 TRBV7-3 CASSRGQGETQYF TGTGCCAGCAGCCGAGGTCAGGGAGAGACCCAGTACTTC
- TRBD1 TRBJ1-2 TRBV4-2 CASSQGEGQGIRGYTF TGTGCCAGCAGCCAAGGGGAGGGACAGGGGATTCGGGGCTACACCTTC
- - TRBJ2-2 TRBV28 CASGIMRGGSTGELFF TGTGCCAGCGGAATAATGAGGGGGGGCTCTACCGGGGAGCTGTTTTTT
- TRBD1 TRBJ2-3 TRBV19 CASSTTGVKDTQYF TGTGCCAGTAGTACGACAGGGGTCAAAGATACGCAGTATTTT
- - TRBJ2-5 TRBV7-9 CASSLALGGDGTQYF TGTGCCAGCAGCTTAGCGCTTGGGGGCGATGGGACCCAGTACTTC
- TRBD2 TRBJ2-5 TRBV7-3 CASSLFSSGGRETQYF TGTGCCAGCAGCTTATTCTCCAGCGGGGGTCGGGAGACCCAGTACTTC
- TRBD1 TRBJ1-2 TRBV5-4 CASSFRTGLNYGYTF TGTGCCAGCAGCTTCCGGACAGGGCTGAACTATGGCTACACCTTC
once - TRBJ1-2 TRBV6-5 CASSYRGGYPF TGTGCCAGCAGTTACCGGGGGGGCTACCCCTTC
- TRBD1 TRBJ1-1 TRBV28 CASSLGDRGYTEAFF TGTGCCAGCAGTTTGGGGGACAGGGGGTACACTGAAGCTTTCTTT
- - TRBJ2-3 TRBV7-9 CASSLVVARTDTQYF TGTGCCAGCAGCTTAGTGGTAGCGCGCACAGATACGCAGTATTTT
- TRBD2 TRBJ2-1 TRBV4-3 CASSHYLAGESSNEQFF TGCGCCAGCAGCCATTACTTAGCGGGGGAGAGTTCTAATGAGCAGTTCTTC
- TRBD1 TRBJ1-5 TRBV6-5 CASSFRGTHQPQHF TGTGCCAGCAGCTTCAGGGGGACCCATCAGCCCCAGCATTTT
- - TRBJ1-6 TRBV4-2 CASSQFSHLTDAISPLHF TGTGCCAGCAGCCAATTCTCGCACCTGACAGATGCCATTTCACCCCTCCACTTT
- - TRBJ1-6 TRBV4-2 CASSQGGQGNSPLHF TGTGCCAGCAGCCAAGGGGGGCAGGGGAATTCACCCCTCCACTTT
- - TRBJ1-1 TRBV21-1 CASSSPRGENTEAFF TGTGCCAGCAGCTCCCCCCGCGGGGAGAACACTGAAGCTTTCTTT
- TRBD1 TRBJ2-7 TRBV6-5 CASSLPGQASYEQYF TGTGCCAGCTCGCTTCCGGGACAGGCCTCCTACGAGCAGTACTTC
- TRBD1 TRBJ1-2 TRBV28 CASSATGTDYGYTF TGTGCCAGCAGTGCTACCGGGACAGACTATGGCTACACCTTC
- TRBD2 TRBJ2-2 TRBV2 CASRAGTSRNTGELFF TGTGCCAGCAGAGCCGGGACTAGTAGGAACACCGGGGAGCTGTTTTTT
- - TRBJ2-1 TRBV7-3 CASSLIAGYEQFF TGTGCCAGCAGCTTAATTGCAGGCTACGAGCAGTTCTTC
- TRBD1 TRBJ1-5 TRBV7-2 CASSLDLRGRQPQHF TGTGCCAGCAGCTTAGACCTCAGGGGGAGGCAGCCCCAGCATTTT
- TRBD1 TRBJ1-4 TRBV28 CASSLTPGQGGEKLFF TGTGCCAGCAGTTTAACCCCGGGACAGGGTGGGGAAAAACTGTTTTTT
- - TRBJ2-5 TRBV30 CAGQLTETQYF TGTGCCGGACAGCTAACGGAGACCCAGTACTTC
- - TRBJ2-2 TRBV11-2 CASSSRPLGELFF TGTGCCAGCAGCTCTAGGCCCCTGGGGGAGCTGTTTTTT
- TRBD1 TRBJ1-3 TRBV9 CASSVTPGQPLSGNTIYF TGTGCCAGCAGCGTTACGCCGGGACAGCCGCTCTCTGGAAACACCATATATTTT
few - TRBJ1-4 TRBV12-5 CASGQTGTTNEKLFF TGTGCTAGTGGGCAAACGGGGACAACTAATGAAAAACTGTTTTTT
- - TRBJ1-5 TRBV19 CASSIVSSRGQPQHF TGTGCCAGTAGTATAGTATCAAGTCGGGGTCAGCCCCAGCATTTT
- TRBD2 TRBJ2-7 TRBV29-1 CSASLAGGPGEQYF TGCAGCGCCTCCCTAGCGGGGGGGCCTGGAGAGCAGTACTTC